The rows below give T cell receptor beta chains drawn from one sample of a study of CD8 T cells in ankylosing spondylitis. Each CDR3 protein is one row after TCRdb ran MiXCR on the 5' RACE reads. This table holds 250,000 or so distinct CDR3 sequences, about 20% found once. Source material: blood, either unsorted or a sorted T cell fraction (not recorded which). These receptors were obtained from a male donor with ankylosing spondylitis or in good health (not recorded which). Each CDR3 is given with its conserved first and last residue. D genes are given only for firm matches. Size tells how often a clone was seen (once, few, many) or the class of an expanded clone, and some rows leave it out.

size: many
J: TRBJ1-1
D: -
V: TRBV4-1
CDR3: CASSQEGGGAEAFF
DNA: TGCGCCAGCAGCCAAGAAGGAGGAGGCGCTGAAGCTTTCTTT

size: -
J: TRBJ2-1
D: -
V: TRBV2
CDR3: CASSAALGGWYNEQFF
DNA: TGTGCCAGCAGTGCAGCGTTAGGGGGTTGGTACAATGAGCAGTTCTTC

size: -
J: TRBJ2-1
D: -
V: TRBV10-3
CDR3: CAISDTDDKQFF
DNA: TGTGCCATCAGTGATACCGACGATAAGCAGTTCTTC

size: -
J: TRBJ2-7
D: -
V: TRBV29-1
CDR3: CSVAPGHSYEQYF
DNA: TGCAGCGTTGCCCCGGGACACTCCTACGAGCAGTACTTC

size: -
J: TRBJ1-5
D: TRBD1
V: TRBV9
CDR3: CASSYNFRSTGGFPSNQPQHF
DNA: TGTGCCAGCAGCTACAACTTCCGGAGCACAGGGGGATTCCCTAGCAATCAGCCCCAGCATTTT

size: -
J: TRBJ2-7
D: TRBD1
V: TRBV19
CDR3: CASSSGTGGFADEQYF
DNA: TGTGCCAGTAGTAGCGGGACAGGGGGCTTCGCGGACGAGCAGTACTTC

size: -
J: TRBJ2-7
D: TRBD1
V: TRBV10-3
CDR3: CAISDAGTASTRVMGEQYF
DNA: TGTGCCATCAGCGACGCCGGGACAGCCTCCACCCGGGTCATGGGCGAGCAGTACTTC

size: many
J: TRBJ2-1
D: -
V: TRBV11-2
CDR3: CASSLSPGIYNEQFF
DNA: TGTGCCAGCAGCTTAAGCCCAGGGATTTACAATGAGCAGTTCTTC

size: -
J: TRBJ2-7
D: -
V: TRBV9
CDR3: CASSPSWGAAYEQYF
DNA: TGTGCCAGCAGCCCATCCTGGGGTGCAGCCTACGAGCAGTACTTC

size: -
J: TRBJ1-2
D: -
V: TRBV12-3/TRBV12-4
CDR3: CASSVSSIYGYTF
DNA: TGTGCCAGCAGTGTCTCGTCGATCTATGGCTACACCTTC

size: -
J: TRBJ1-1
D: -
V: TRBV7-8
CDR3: CASSWDVGEAFF
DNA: TGTGCCAGCAGCTGGGACGTCGGGGAAGCTTTCTTT

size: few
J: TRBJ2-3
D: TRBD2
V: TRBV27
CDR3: CASSWTGGDTQYF
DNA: TGTGCCAGCAGTTGGACGGGGGGTGATACGCAGTATTTT

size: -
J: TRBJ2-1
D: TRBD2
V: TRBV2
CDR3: CASSERSGRAGGNEQFF
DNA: TGTGCCAGCAGTGAACGGAGCGGGAGGGCCGGGGGCAATGAGCAGTTCTTC

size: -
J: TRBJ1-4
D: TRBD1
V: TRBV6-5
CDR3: CASSSTQGAFEKLFF
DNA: TGTGCCAGCAGTTCCACACAGGGGGCGTTTGAAAAACTGTTTTTT

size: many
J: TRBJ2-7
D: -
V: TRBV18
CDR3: CASSPQGVGYEQYF
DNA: TGTGCCAGCTCACCACAGGGAGTAGGCTACGAGCAGTACTTC

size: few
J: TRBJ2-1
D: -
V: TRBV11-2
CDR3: CASSPETSSYNEQFF
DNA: TGTGCCAGCAGCCCAGAGACTAGCTCCTACAATGAGCAGTTCTTC

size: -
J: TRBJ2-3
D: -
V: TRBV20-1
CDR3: CSAPDWRESTGTQYF
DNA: TGCAGTGCTCCCGACTGGCGGGAAAGCACAGGTACGCAGTATTTT

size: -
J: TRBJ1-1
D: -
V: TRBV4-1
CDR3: CASSQVGSMNTEAFF
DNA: TGCGCCAGCAGCCAAGTTGGCAGCATGAACACTGAAGCTTTCTTT

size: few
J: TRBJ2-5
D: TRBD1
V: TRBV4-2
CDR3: CASSQDKTGFPETQYF
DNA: TGTGCCAGCAGCCAAGATAAGACAGGGTTTCCTGAGACCCAGTACTTC

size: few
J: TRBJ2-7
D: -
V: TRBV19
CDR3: CASSIQPTPSEQYF
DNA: TGTGCCAGTAGTATTCAGCCTACCCCCTCCGAGCAGTACTTC

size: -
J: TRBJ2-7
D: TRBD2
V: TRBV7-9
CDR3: CASDPGLAYEQYF
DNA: TGTGCCAGCGACCCGGGACTAGCCTACGAGCAGTACTTC

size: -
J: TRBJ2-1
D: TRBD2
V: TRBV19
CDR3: CASSPGGWINEQFF
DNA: TGTGCCAGTAGCCCGGGGGGGTGGATTAATGAGCAGTTCTTC

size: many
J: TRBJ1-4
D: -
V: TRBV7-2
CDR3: CASSFWGGTTNEKLFF
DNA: TGTGCCAGCAGCTTCTGGGGCGGAACAACTAATGAAAAACTGTTTTTT

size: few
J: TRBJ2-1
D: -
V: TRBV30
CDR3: CAWGGAILRNEQFF
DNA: TGTGCCTGGGGGGGCGCGATCTTAAGGAATGAGCAGTTCTTC

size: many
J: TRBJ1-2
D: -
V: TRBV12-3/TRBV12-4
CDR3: CASSLNYGYTF
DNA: TGTGCCAGCAGCCTTAACTATGGCTACACCTTC

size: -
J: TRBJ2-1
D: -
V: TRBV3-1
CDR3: CASSQDLSVGISYNEQFF
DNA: TGTGCCAGCAGCCAAGATTTGTCTGTCGGTATCTCCTACAATGAGCAGTTCTTC

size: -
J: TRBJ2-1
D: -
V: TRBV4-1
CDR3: CASSPPPGGNEQFF
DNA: TGCGCCAGCAGCCCCCCCCCGGGTGGCAATGAGCAGTTCTTC

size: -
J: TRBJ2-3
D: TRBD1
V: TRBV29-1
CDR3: CSVPTGVGTDTQYF
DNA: TGCAGCGTTCCTACAGGGGTTGGAACAGATACGCAGTATTTT

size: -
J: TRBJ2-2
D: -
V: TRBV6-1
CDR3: CACRGRDTGELFF
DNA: TGTGCCTGCAGGGGCCGGGACACCGGGGAGCTGTTTTTT

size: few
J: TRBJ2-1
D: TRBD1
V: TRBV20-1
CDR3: CSARVDRQDEQFF
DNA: TGCAGTGCTAGAGTGGACAGGCAGGATGAGCAGTTCTTC

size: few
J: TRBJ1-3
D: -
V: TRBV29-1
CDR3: CSVRQGSGNTIYF
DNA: TGCAGCGTTCGCCAGGGATCTGGAAACACCATATATTTT

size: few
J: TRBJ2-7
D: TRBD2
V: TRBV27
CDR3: CASSPLPGGRTQEQYF
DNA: TGTGCCAGCAGTCCTTTGCCGGGAGGGCGTACGCAGGAGCAGTACTTC

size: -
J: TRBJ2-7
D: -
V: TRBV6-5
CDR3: CASSYVGRGRSYEQYF
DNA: TGTGCCAGCAGTTATGTAGGTAGGGGCCGCTCCTACGAGCAGTACTTC

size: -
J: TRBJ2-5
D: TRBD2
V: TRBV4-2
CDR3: CASSQDSPLAGREETQYF
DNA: TGTGCCAGCAGCCAAGATTCCCCACTAGCGGGACGAGAAGAGACCCAGTACTTC

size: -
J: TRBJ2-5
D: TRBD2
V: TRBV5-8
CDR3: CASSLGGAGGLQETQYF
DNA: TGTGCCAGCAGCTTGGGCGGGGCGGGAGGACTCCAAGAGACCCAGTACTTC

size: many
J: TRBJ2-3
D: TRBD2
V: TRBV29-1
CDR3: CSVEGAGGTDTQYF
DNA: TGCAGCGTTGAAGGGGCGGGAGGCACAGATACGCAGTATTTT

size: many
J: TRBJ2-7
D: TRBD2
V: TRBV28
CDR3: CASNDSGSSYEQYF
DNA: TGTGCCAGCAATGATAGCGGGAGTTCCTACGAGCAGTACTTC

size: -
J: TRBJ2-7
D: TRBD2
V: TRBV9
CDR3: CASSVEGLAGSEQYF
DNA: TGTGCCAGCAGCGTAGAAGGACTAGCGGGATCCGAGCAGTACTTC

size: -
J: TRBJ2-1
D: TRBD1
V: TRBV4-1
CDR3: CASSRYQGAVDEQFF
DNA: TGCGCCAGCAGCCGTTACCAGGGGGCGGTCGATGAGCAGTTCTTC

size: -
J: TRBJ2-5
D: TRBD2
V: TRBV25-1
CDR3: CASSPYGLAGETQYF
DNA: TGTGCCAGCAGTCCCTATGGGCTAGCGGGCGAGACCCAGTACTTC

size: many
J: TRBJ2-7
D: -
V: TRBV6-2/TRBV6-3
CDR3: CATTGRQFYEQYF
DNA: TGTGCCACCACGGGACGGCAATTCTACGAGCAGTACTTC

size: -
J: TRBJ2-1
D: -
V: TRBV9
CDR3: CASSVVGTNSRSEQFF
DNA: TGTGCCAGCAGCGTAGTGGGGACCAACTCAAGGAGTGAGCAGTTCTTC

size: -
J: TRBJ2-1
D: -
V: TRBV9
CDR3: CASSVALGGDEQFF
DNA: TGTGCCAGCAGCGTAGCCCTGGGAGGAGATGAGCAGTTCTTC

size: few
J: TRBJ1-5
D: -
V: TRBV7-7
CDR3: CASSLISVPQHF
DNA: TGTGCTAGCAGCCTGATATCCGTGCCCCAGCATTTT

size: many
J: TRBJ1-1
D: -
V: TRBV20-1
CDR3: CSARDPTGGKNTEAFF
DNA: TGCAGTGCTAGAGACCCCACGGGCGGGAAGAACACTGAAGCTTTCTTT

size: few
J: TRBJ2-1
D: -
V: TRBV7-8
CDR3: CASSLGGGEDEQFF
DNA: TGTGCCAGCAGCTTAGGAGGGGGTGAGGATGAGCAGTTCTTC

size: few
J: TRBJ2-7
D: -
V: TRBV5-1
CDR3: CASSLDANYEQYF
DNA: TGCGCCAGCAGCTTGGACGCCAACTACGAGCAGTACTTC

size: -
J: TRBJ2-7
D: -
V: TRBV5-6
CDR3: CASSWTLLAPEQYF
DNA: TGTGCCAGCAGCTGGACCCTACTAGCTCCCGAGCAGTACTTC

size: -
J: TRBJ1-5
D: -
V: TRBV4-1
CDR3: CASSQWIDQPQHF
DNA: TGCGCCAGCAGCCAATGGATTGATCAGCCCCAGCATTTT

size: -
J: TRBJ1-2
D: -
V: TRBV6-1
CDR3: CASRRDTGRNYGYTF
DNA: TGTGCCAGCAGGCGAGACACGGGACGGAACTATGGCTACACCTTC

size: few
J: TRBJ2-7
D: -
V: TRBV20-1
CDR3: CSARERGTYEQYF
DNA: TGCAGTGCTAGAGAGCGGGGTACCTACGAGCAGTACTTC

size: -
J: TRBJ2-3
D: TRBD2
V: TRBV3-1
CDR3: CASSPGTSIADTQYF
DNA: TGTGCCAGCAGCCCTGGGACTAGTATCGCAGATACGCAGTATTTT

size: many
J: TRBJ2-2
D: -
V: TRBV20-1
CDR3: CSASPVGTWNTGELFF
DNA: TGCAGTGCTAGCCCGGTCGGGACCTGGAACACCGGGGAGCTGTTTTTT

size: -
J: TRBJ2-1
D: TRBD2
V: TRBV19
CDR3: CASSIVSGAYYNEQFF
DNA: TGTGCCAGTAGTATAGTTAGCGGGGCCTACTACAATGAGCAGTTCTTC